This T cell receptor beta chain was profiled in a study of cytomegalovirus exposure and HLA in healthy donors. Points from the study as a whole: In vitro checks showed that a few CMV-associated chains really do target CMV antigens.

The V gene end was trimmed by 6 bases and the J gene end by 2 bases; junction bases not matched to a gene: 2. The germline gives CDR1 SQVTM, CDR2 ANQGSEA. CDR3 length: 13 residues. Comment on this clone: What it recognizes is unknown.

The PCR employed 60 Vbeta primers together with 13 Jbeta primers. Clones were read by immunoSEQ multiplex PCR, and TCRdb kept only the in-frame ones, dropping some. There are 150,000 to 200,000 clones in the sample; 78% occur only once, and 4.5% to 7.5% lies in the top ten. This receptor was identified in a woman aged 25-40 years in good health and CMV-seropositive. The chain links TRBV29-1 to TRBJ2-7, with 12 nucleotides matching TRBD2. The material sequenced was PBMCs. The CDR3 spells CSVTSGSTYEQYF. The CDR3 coding sequence is TGCAGCGTGACTAGCGGGAGTACCTACGAGCAGTACTTC.